A single sample is the source of the 11 T cell receptor beta chains below, sequenced in a study of T cells in Graves' hyperthyroidism and ophthalmopathy. The TCR beta CDR3 regions underwent amplification using RNA transcripts as the source. The primer set for the first-round RT-PCR of the TCR CDR3 was HTBI. Each CDR3 protein gets one entry after TCRdb re-called the multiplex PCR reads with MiXCR. The table has over 650,000 distinct CDR3 sequences, about 15% seen once; the top ten hold under 10%. Material: blood. The source of these receptors is a man aged 18 to 29 with Graves' hyperthyroidism.

There are many counts of this clonotype. The V call is TRBV6-1, the J call TRBJ2-3; D remains ambiguous. Trimming shortened V by 2 bases and J by 0 bases, and 9 bases separated the two germline ends. The CDR3 is 15 amino acids. The germline CDR1 and CDR2 sequences are MNHNS and SASEGT. The CDR3 protein is CASSESSRSTDTQYF. The CDR3 region has the DNA TGTGCCAGCAGTGAATCGAGCCGTAGCACAGATACGCAGTATTTT.

This clonotype was detected ten times or more. In DNA form, the CDR3 reads TGTGCCAGCAGCTTGTTCGACTCACCTCCCGATGAGCAGTTCTTC. Residues: CASSLFDSPPDEQFF. V is TRBV11-2 and J is TRBJ2-1, with D uncertain. CDR3 length: 15 residues. V was trimmed by 3 bases and J by 8 bases, leaving 17 bases between them. Looked up from germline, CDR1 is SGHAT and CDR2 is FQNNGV.

This sequence joins TRBV18 and TRBJ1-3; D remains unclear. This CDR3 is built from 15 residues. The V gene lost 2 bases and the J gene lost 3 bases, with 11 bases spanning the gap. The V gene's germline CDR1 is KGHSH and CDR2 LQKENI. CDR3 sequence: CASSPYKKVGNTIYF. The CDR3 nucleotides read TGTGCCAGCTCACCATACAAAAAGGTTGGAAACACCATATATTTT. The complete variable domain, with remaining parts taken from reference TRBV18 and TRBJ1-3, reads NAGVMQNPRHLVRRRGQEARLRCSPMKGHSHVYWYRQLPEEGLKFMVYLQKENIIDESGMPKERFSAEFPKEGPSILRIQQVVRGDSAAYFCASSPYKKVGNTIYFGEGSWLTVV.

This clonotype was counted many times. CDR3 protein: CASSFGGSTYEQYF. Written as DNA, the CDR3 is TGTGCCAGCAGCTTCGGGGGGAGTACCTACGAGCAGTACTTC. The chain recombines TRBV5-8 with TRBJ2-7; TRBD2 matches 7 bases. Germline CDR1 SGHTS, CDR2 YDEGEE. The CDR3 runs to 14 residues. J was trimmed by 2 bases and V by 2 bases; bases with no gene match: 4.

This clonotype was observed a few times. The genes are TRBV5-1 and TRBJ2-3, with a weak D call TRBD2 (5 bases). Germline-derived CDR1 and CDR2 are SGHRS and YFSETQ. The CDR3 has 18 amino acids. V lost 0 bases and J lost 5, with 22 bases in between. The CDR3 protein is CASSLALTSGGVGDTQYF. In nucleotides, the CDR3 is TGCGCCAGCAGCTTGGCCTTGACAAGCGGAGGAGTGGGAGATACGCAGTATTTT.

This clonotype showed up just a few times. V usage is TRBV10-2 and J usage is TRBJ2-1, with TRBD2 matching over 12 bases. Germline CDR1 is WSHSY and CDR2 is SAAADI. After removal of 4 bases from V and 7 bases from J, the junction contained 8 bases not matched to a gene. The CDR3 contains 16 residues. Here the CDR3 DNA reads TGCGCCAGCAGTGGAAGATCTAGCGGGAGGGATAATGAGCAGTTCTTC. Protein product: CASSGRSSGRDNEQFF.

The J gene is TRBJ2-3, the V gene TRBV20-1; D uncertain. Germline CDR1 and CDR2: DFQATT and SNEGSKA (reference sequence). The V and J ends lost 0 bases and 5 bases respectively, with 15 bases between them. This CDR3 region has 15 residues. CDR3 region: CSARDLRVRGDTQYF. CDR3 DNA sequence: TGCAGTGCTAGAGATTTAAGAGTAAGAGGAGATACGCAGTATTTT.

This clonotype was seen many times. The rearrangement joins TRBV20-1 to TRBJ2-7; TRBD2 matches at 9 bases. With 0 bases clipped from V and 7 bases from J, the junction kept 10 bases outside the gene matches. From germline, CDR1 is DFQATT and CDR2 SNEGSKA (reference sequence). The CDR3 is 15 amino acids. The CDR3 protein is CSARDPGGRAQEQYF. The CDR3 region has the DNA TGCAGTGCTAGAGATCCCGGCGGGAGGGCCCAGGAGCAGTACTTC.

In its sample, this clonotype was seen a few times. The rearrangement uses TRBV4-3 and TRBJ1-6; tentatively, D is TRBD1 (5 bases). V was pared by 4 bases and J by 5 bases, with 12 bases between. This CDR3 region has 15 residues. Germline V gives CDR1 LGHNA, CDR2 YSLEER. DNA for the CDR3: TGCGCCAGCAGCCCGGGGACGGGGAATAATTCACCCCTCCACTTT. Protein product: CASSPGTGNNSPLHF.

This chain joins TRBV20-1 and TRBJ2-1, with TRBD2 identical over 14 bases. The germline V gene has CDR1 DFQATT and CDR2 SNEGSKA (reference sequence). The CDR3 is 19 amino acids. V trimming: 7 bases; J trimming: 0 bases; junction bases outside the gene matches: 14. CDR3 region: CSGGGTSGSRLSSYNEQFF. Here the CDR3 DNA reads TGCAGTGGGGGGGGGACTAGCGGGAGCCGGCTGAGCTCCTACAATGAGCAGTTCTTC.

In this sample, this clonotype turned up a few times. The rearrangement joins TRBV18 to TRBJ2-7, with 7 bases aligning to TRBD2. The CDR3 sequence is 14 residues long. Per the germline V gene, CDR1 is KGHSH and CDR2 is LQKENI. Losses at the gene ends were 2 bases for V and 4 bases for J; bases not matched to a gene: 5. CDR3 in amino acids: CASSPGPSGYEQYF. In DNA form, the CDR3 reads TGTGCCAGCTCACCAGGTCCTAGCGGATACGAGCAGTACTTC. Variable domain in full (rest from reference TRBV18 and TRBJ2-7): NAGVMQNPRHLVRRRGQEARLRCSPMKGHSHVYWYRQLPEEGLKFMVYLQKENIIDESGMPKERFSAEFPKEGPSILRIQQVVRGDSAAYFCASSPGPSGYEQYFGPGTRLTVT.